Shown below are 22 T cell receptor beta chains from a single sample sequenced in a study of blood T cell repertoires in COVID-19. Assay: immunoSEQ multiplex PCR; the TCRdb copy retains only in-frame clones and omits some. Of a few hundred thousand clones detected, about 80% appear once; the ten largest clones hold about 9%. Source material: peripheral blood. The receptors originated from a man older than 75 with acute or convalescent COVID-19.

The J gene is TRBJ2-3, the V gene TRBV7-3; 8 bases fit TRBD2. J was trimmed by 6 bases and V by 3 bases; bases with no gene match: 8. Germline values: CDR1 SGHTA, CDR2 FQGTGA. This CDR3 has 15 amino acids. The CDR3 DNA sequence: TGTGCCAGCAGCTTTGGTACCTTAGCGGGGGATACGCAGTATTTT. Protein product: CASSFGTLAGDTQYF.

This clone is a singleton in its sample. This rearrangement joins TRBV6-5 to TRBJ2-7; TRBD2 matches at 8 bases. The CDR3 covers 14 residues. Germline V gene data show CDR1 as MNHEY and CDR2 as SVGAGI. J was trimmed by 3 bases and V by 9 bases; bases with no gene match: 10. CDR3 coding DNA: TGTGCCAGTTCGGGGGGGCGCGAGCTCTACGAGCAGTACTTC. Translating gives CASSGGRELYEQYF.

The rearrangement joins TRBV30 to TRBJ1-6; D gene unclear. CDR3 length equals 15 residues. Germline-derived CDR1 and CDR2 are GTSNPN and SVGIG (reference sequence). Deletions cut 3 bases from V and 7 bases from J, with 16 bases between. The CDR3 nucleotides are TGTGCCTGGAGCGCCGGGGAAGGGAGGAATTCACCCCTCCACTTT. It yields the protein CAWSAGEGRNSPLHF. Together with reference TRBV30 and TRBJ1-6, the CDR3 gives the full variable domain: SQTIHQWPATLVQPVGSPLSLECTVEGTSNPNLYWYRQAAGRGLQLLFYSVGIGQISSEVPQNLSASRPQDRQFILSSKKLLLSDSGFYLCAWSAGEGRNSPLHFGNGTRLTVT.

The V call is TRBV11-2, the J call TRBJ2-3; D gene unclear. V was trimmed by 2 bases and J by 2 bases, leaving 5 bases between them. The CDR3 covers 13 residues. The germline CDR1 and CDR2 sequences are SGHAT and FQNNGV. The CDR3 coding sequence is TGTGCCAGCAGCTTACAGAACACAGATACGCAGTATTTT. Translated: CASSLQNTDTQYF.

V usage is TRBV19 and J usage is TRBJ1-6; a possible D gene is TRBD1 (5 bases). V dropped 4 bases and J dropped 6 bases, with 16 bases sitting between them. Germline assignment: CDR1 LNHDA and CDR2 SQIVND (reference sequence). The CDR3 runs 16 residues. The CDR3 coding sequence is TGTGCCAGTAGTAGCACACCTTCAGGGATTAATTCACCCCTCCACTTT. It encodes CASSSTPSGINSPLHF.

CDR3 in DNA: TGTGCTAGTGGTTTGGTACTAGGGACAGTGAACACTGAAGCTTTCTTT. Its protein is CASGLVLGTVNTEAFF. The genes are TRBV12-5 and TRBJ1-1, with TRBD1 matching 7 bases. J lost 0 bases, V lost 0 bases, and 4 bases had no gene match. This CDR3 has 16 amino acids. Germline V gene data show CDR1 as LGHNT and CDR2 as FRNRAP.

CDR3 residues: CASSPGQGTGANVLTF. The CDR3 DNA follows: TGCGCCAGCAGCCCTGGACAGGGAACTGGGGCCAACGTCCTGACTTTC. The rearrangement joins TRBV5-1 to TRBJ2-6; the match to TRBD1 covers 8 bases. The CDR3 has 16 amino acids. V lost 4 bases and J lost 2; bases outside the gene matches: 5. Germline CDR1 is SGHRS and CDR2 is YFSETQ. The complete variable domain, with remaining parts taken from reference TRBV5-1 and TRBJ2-6, reads KAGVTQTPRYLIKTRGQQVTLSCSPISGHRSVSWYQQTPGQGLQFLFEYFSETQRNKGNFPGRFSGRQFSNSRSEMNVSTLELGDSALYLCASSPGQGTGANVLTFGAGSRLTVL.

The chain combines TRBV18 with TRBJ2-7; 7 bases are shared with TRBD1. This CDR3 contains 13 residues. Germline V lookup: CDR1 KGHSH, CDR2 LQKENI. V dropped 2 bases and J dropped 6; count of bases not matched to a gene: 4. CDR3 coding DNA: TGTGCCAGCTCACCATCGACAGGGTTCGAGCAGTACTTC. Amino acids: CASSPSTGFEQYF. The variable domain in full, completed from reference TRBV18 and TRBJ2-7, reads NAGVMQNPRHLVRRRGQEARLRCSPMKGHSHVYWYRQLPEEGLKFMVYLQKENIIDESGMPKERFSAEFPKEGPSILRIQQVVRGDSAAYFCASSPSTGFEQYFGPGTRLTVT.

The chain carries TRBV18 and TRBJ1-6; 7 bases fit TRBD1. V was clipped by 6 bases and J by 8 bases; unmatched bases: 10. The CDR3 is 15 amino acids. Per germline, CDR1 KGHSH and CDR2 LQKENI. The CDR3 nucleotides read TGTGCCAGCTCTCCGGGACAGCCGGGGGATTCACCCCTCCACTTT. It encodes CASSPGQPGDSPLHF.

The genes are TRBV30 and TRBJ2-2; TRBD2 might be the D (6 bases). The CDR3 has 14 residues. Trimming pared 1 base from V and 0 bases from J, leaving 6 bases between. The V gene's germline CDR1 is GTSNPN and CDR2 SVGIG (reference sequence). Written as DNA, the CDR3 is TGTGCCTGGAGTGGGGACTCGAACACCGGGGAGCTGTTTTTT. It translates to CAWSGDSNTGELFF.

The count of this clone is one. Other DNA sequences in the sample encode the same CDR3. The chain is built from TRBV19 and TRBJ1-2; D is undetermined. Per the germline V gene, CDR1 is LNHDA and CDR2 is SQIVND (reference sequence). The CDR3 consists of 12 residues. V lost 3 bases and J 2 bases, leaving 4 bases between the germline ends. The CDR3 region is CASSMRNYGYTF. The CDR3 bases are TGTGCCAGTAGTATGCGCAACTATGGCTACACCTTC.

The V call is TRBV21-1, the J call TRBJ2-2; the table calls TRBD1, which could not be checked here. TRBV21-1 is assigned pseudogene status. The CDR3 extends over 14 amino acids. CDR3 in amino acids: CASSGTGNTGELFF. DNA of the CDR3: TGTGCCAGCAGCGGGACAGGGAACACCGGGGAGCTGTTTTTT.

The chain is built from TRBV7-9 and TRBJ1-5, with TRBD1 matching 7 bases. From germline, CDR1 is SEHNR and CDR2 FQNEAQ (reference sequence). V shed 5 bases and J 9 bases; nucleotides not matched to a gene: 10. The CDR3 sequence is 14 residues long. The CDR3 bases are TGTGCCAGCAGCCTAGACAGGGAATACGCGCCCCAGCATTTT. It specifies CASSLDREYAPQHF.

The V call is TRBV27, the J call TRBJ2-7, with 11 bases aligning to TRBD2. Germline V gene sequence: CDR1 MNHEY, CDR2 SMNVEV (reference sequence). This CDR3 comprises 17 residues. After removal of 5 bases from V and 2 bases from J, the junction contained 11 bases not matched to a gene. For the CDR3, the DNA is TGTGCCAGCAGTGTCATGCTTAGCGGGGGGGTAACCTACGAGCAGTACTTC. Amino acid sequence: CASSVMLSGGVTYEQYF.

The V call is TRBV2, the J call TRBJ2-1; D is unclear. The CDR3 length is 15 residues. The germline CDR1 and CDR2 sequences are SNHLY and FYNNEI. The V gene lost 1 base and the J gene lost 0 bases, with 7 bases spanning the gap. The DNA for the CDR3 is TGTGCCAGCAGTGAAGTGGGCCTCTCCTACAATGAGCAGTTCTTC. Protein product: CASSEVGLSYNEQFF.

The CDR3, as DNA: TGTGCCTGGAGCGGCGGAGTTACCTGGCCCCAGCATTTT. This translates into CAWSGGVTWPQHF. The V and J genes are TRBV30 and TRBJ1-5; D is undetermined. Trimming took off 3 bases at V and 9 bases at J, with 15 bases between the two ends. CDR1 is GTSNPN, CDR2 SVGIG, per germline (reference sequence). CDR3 length: 13 amino acids.

The J gene is TRBJ2-1, the V gene TRBV21-1; the table's D call of TRBD2 was not tested on the DNA. TRBV21-1 is recorded as a pseudogene. There are 16 residues in the CDR3. The CDR3 nucleotides are TGTGCCAGCAGCCCCCTCAAGCGACTAGCGTACAATGAGCAGTTCTTC. This codes for CASSPLKRLAYNEQFF.

The chain couples TRBV7-2 to TRBJ1-1; TRBD1 agrees at 9 bases. This CDR3 comprises 15 residues. Germline-derived CDR1 and CDR2 are SGHTA and FQGNSA. The ends lost 5 bases at V and 4 bases at J; junction bases unmatched: 8. Here the CDR3 reads CASSPDRGRGTEAFF. The DNA for the CDR3 is TGTGCCAGCAGCCCGGACAGGGGTCGGGGCACTGAAGCTTTCTTT.

For this clone: The junction departs from the called germline gene at one end, perhaps through a read error. The V and J genes are TRBV6-5 and TRBJ1-6, with D possibly TRBD1 on 5 matching bases. This CDR3 contains 15 residues. Looked up from germline, CDR1 is MNHEY and CDR2 is SVGAGI. The CDR3 loop reads CANSQYGQGTPPLHF. CDR3 coding DNA: TGTGCCAACAGTCAATACGGGCAGGGTACGCCACCCCTCCACTTT.

This clone was counted a single time. The genes are TRBV28 and TRBJ2-7; TRBD1 aligns across 9 bases. The V and J ends lost 6 bases and 2 bases, in that order; junction bases with no gene match: 5. Germline CDR1 MDHEN, CDR2 SYDVKM. The CDR3 runs 14 residues. CDR3 region: CASRGGQGPYEQYF. The CDR3 DNA reads as TGTGCCAGCAGAGGGGGACAGGGTCCCTACGAGCAGTACTTC.

In this sample, this clone turned up once. This chain joins TRBV5-1 and TRBJ2-3; D is ambiguous. The CDR3 runs 13 residues. V dropped 5 bases and J dropped 3 bases, with 10 bases sitting between them. Germline-derived CDR1 and CDR2 are SGHRS and YFSETQ. This CDR3 is CASSSPVTDTQYF. CDR3 DNA sequence: TGCGCCAGCAGTTCCCCGGTAACAGATACGCAGTATTTT.

The rearrangement uses TRBV19 and TRBJ1-4; D uncertain. Trimming left V 9 bases short and J 6 bases short, with 14 bases between. Germline loops: CDR1 LNHDA, CDR2 SQIVND (reference sequence). This CDR3 contains 13 residues. The CDR3 coding sequence is TGTGCCAGCACCGAAGAGCCTTATGAAAAACTGTTTTTT. This gives the protein CASTEEPYEKLFF.